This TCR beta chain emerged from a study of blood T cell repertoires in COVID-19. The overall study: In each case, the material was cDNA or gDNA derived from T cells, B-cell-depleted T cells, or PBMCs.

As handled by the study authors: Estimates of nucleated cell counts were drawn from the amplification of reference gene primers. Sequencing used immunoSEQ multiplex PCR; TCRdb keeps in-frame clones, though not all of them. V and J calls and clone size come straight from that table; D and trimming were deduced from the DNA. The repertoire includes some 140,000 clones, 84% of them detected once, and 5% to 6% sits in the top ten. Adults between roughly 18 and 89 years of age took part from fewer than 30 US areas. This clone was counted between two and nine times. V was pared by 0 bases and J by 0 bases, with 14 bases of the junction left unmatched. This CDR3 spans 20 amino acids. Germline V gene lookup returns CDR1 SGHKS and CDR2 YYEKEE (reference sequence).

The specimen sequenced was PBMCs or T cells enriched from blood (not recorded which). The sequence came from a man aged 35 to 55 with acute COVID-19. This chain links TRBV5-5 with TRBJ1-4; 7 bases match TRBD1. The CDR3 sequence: CASSLASSTGEKATNEKLFF. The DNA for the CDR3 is TGTGCCAGCAGCTTGGCCTCATCTACAGGGGAGAAAGCAACTAATGAAAAACTGTTTTTT.